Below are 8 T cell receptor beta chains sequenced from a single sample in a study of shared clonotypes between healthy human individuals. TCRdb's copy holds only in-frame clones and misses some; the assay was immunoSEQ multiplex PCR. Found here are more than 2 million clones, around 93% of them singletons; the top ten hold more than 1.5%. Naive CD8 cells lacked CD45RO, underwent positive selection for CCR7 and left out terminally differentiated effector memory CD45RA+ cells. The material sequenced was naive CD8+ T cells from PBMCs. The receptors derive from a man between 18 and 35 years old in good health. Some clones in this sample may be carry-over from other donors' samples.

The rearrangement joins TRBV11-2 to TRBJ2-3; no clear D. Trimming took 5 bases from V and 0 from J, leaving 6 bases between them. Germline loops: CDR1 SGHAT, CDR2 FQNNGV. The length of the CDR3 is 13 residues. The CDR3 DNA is TGTGCCAGCAGCCCGGATAGCACAGATACGCAGTATTTT. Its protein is CASSPDSTDTQYF.

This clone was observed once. CDR3 residues: CASRGTMDNEQFF. CDR3 in DNA: TGTGCCAGTAGGGGGACTATGGACAATGAGCAGTTCTTC. J is TRBJ2-1 and V is TRBV19; 7 bases line up with TRBD2. Trimming removed 6 bases from V and 5 bases from J; junction bases left unmatched: 4. CDR1 and CDR2 (germline): LNHDA, SQIVND (reference sequence). There are 13 residues in the CDR3.

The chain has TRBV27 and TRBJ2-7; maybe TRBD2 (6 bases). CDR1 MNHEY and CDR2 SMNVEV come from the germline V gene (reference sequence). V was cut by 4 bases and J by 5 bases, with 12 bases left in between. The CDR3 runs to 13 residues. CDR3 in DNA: TGTGCCAGCAGTTCTTGGGACTCTAACGAGCAGTACTTC. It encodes CASSSWDSNEQYF.

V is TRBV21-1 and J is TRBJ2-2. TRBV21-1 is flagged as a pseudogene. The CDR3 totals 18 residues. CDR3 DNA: TGTGCCAGCAGCAAACTCCCAGACGGTGGGACGAACACCGGGGAGCTGTTTTTT. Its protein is CASSKLPDGGTNTGELFF.

The CDR3 bases are TGTGCCAGCAGCCGGGGCATTTTGGGCAAAAACATTCAGTACTTC. Protein product: CASSRGILGKNIQYF. This chain links TRBV28 with TRBJ2-4; perhaps D is TRBD1 or TRBD2 (5 bases each). Germline CDR1 reads MDHEN; CDR2 reads SYDVKM. The ends were cut back, 6 bases at V and 3 bases at J, with 15 bases in the middle. The CDR3 sequence is 15 residues long.

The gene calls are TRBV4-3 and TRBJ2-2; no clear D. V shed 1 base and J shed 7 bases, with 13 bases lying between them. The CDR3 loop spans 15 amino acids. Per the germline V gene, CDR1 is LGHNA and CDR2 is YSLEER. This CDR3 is CASSQVVRMIGELFF. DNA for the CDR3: TGCGCCAGCAGCCAAGTGGTCAGGATGATCGGGGAGCTGTTTTTT.

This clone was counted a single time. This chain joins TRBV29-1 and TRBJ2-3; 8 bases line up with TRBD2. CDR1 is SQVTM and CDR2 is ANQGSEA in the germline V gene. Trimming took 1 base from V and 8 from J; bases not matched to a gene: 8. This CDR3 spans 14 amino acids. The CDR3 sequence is CSVEGIGTRSTQYF. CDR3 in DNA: TGCAGCGTTGAAGGTATCGGGACTAGAAGTACGCAGTATTTT.

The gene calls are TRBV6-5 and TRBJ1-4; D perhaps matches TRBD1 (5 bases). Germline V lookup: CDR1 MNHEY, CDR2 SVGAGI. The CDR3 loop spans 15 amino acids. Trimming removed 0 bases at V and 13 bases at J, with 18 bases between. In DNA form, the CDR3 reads TGTGCCAGCAGTTACTCGATGCAGGGCCCGGAGGGACTGTTTTTT. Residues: CASSYSMQGPEGLFF.